The entry that follows covers one T cell receptor beta chain sequence. Sequencing was performed with immunoSEQ multiplex PCR; in TCRdb, only in-frame clones are kept and a portion is missing. The table has 130,000 or so clones, 80% to 85% seen once; the top ten hold roughly 9.1%. The data derive from a study of blood T cell repertoires in COVID-19. Study in general: Researchers got acute and convalescent COVID-19 samples from the United States, Italy and Spain.

The CDR3 covers 15 residues. The V and J ends lost 0 bases and 0 bases respectively, with 6 bases between them. Germline values: CDR1 MNHNS, CDR2 SASEGT. The clonotype was recovered from a woman in her sixties with active or convalescent COVID-19. The material sequenced was peripheral blood. The chain has TRBV6-1 and TRBJ1-5; D is undetermined. This chain's CDR3 is CASSEAHPSNQPQHF. The CDR3, as DNA: TGTGCCAGCAGTGAAGCACACCCTAGCAATCAGCCCCAGCATTTT.